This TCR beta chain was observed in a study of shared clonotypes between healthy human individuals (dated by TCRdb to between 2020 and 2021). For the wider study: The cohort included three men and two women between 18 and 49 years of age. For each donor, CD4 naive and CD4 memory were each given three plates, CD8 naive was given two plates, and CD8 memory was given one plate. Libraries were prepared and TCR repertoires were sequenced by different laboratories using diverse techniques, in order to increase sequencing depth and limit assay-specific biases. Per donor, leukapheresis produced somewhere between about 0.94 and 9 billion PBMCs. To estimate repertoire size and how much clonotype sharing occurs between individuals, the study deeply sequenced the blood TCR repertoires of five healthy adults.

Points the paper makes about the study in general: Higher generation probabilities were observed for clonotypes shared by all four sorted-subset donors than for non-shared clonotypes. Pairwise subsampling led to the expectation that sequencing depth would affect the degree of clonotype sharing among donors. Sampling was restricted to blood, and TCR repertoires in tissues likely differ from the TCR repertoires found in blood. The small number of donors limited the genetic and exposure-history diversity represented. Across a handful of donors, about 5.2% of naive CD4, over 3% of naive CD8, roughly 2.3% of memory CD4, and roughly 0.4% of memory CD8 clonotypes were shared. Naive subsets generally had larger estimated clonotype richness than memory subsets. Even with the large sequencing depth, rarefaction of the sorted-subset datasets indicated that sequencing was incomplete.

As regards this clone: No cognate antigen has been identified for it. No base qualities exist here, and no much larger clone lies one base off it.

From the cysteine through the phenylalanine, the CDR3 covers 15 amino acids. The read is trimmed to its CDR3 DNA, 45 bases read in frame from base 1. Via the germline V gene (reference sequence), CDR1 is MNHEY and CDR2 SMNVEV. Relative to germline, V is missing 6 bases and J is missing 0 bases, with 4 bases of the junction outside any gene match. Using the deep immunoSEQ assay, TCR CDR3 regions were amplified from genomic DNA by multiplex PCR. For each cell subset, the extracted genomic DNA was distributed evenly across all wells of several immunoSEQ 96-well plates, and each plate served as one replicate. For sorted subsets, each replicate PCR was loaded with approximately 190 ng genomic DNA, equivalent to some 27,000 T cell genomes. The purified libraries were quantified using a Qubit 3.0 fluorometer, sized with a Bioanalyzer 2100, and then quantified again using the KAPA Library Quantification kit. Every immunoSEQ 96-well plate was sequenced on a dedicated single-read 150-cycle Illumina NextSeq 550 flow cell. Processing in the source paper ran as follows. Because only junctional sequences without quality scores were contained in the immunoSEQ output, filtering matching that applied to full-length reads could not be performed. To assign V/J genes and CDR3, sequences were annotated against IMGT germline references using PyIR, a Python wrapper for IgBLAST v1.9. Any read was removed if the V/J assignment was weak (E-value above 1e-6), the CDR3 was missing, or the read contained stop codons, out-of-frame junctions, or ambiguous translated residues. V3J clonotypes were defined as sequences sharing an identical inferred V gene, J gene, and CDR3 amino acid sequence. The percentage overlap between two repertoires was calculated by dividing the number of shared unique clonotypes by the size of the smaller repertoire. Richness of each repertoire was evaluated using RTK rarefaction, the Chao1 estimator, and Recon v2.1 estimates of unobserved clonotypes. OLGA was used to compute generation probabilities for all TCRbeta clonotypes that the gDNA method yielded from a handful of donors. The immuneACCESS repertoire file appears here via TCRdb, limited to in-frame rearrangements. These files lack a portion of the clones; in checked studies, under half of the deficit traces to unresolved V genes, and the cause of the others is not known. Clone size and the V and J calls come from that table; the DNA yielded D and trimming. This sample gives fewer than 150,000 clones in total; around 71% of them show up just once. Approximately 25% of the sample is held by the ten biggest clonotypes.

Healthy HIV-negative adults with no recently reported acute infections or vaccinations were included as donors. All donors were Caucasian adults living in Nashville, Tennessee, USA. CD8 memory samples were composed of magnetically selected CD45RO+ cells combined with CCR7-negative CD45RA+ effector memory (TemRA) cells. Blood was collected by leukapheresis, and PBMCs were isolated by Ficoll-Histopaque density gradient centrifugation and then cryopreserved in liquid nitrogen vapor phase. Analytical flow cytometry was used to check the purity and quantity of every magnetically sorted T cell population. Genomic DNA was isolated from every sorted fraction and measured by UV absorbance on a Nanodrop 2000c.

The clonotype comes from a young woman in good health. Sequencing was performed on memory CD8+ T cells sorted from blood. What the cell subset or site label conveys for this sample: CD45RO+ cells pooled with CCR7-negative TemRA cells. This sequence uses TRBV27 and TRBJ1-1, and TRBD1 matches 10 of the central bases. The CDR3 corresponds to CASSDGTGVNTEAFF. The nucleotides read TGTGCCAGCAGCGATGGGACAGGGGTGAACACTGAAGCTTTCTTT.